The next 23 T cell receptor beta chains were all read from a single sample in a study of T cell clonality in common variable immunodeficiency. Their antigen targets remain unknown. Sequenced by immunoSEQ multiplex PCR; TCRdb stores in-frame clones only, minus some. Sampling found 20,000 to 30,000 clones, none seen once. Study conclusions and caveats: Reportedly, TCR beta sequences from common variable immunodeficiency showed fewer deletions and N-nucleotide insertions.

Sequencing input: peripheral blood mononuclear cells. These receptors came from a human donor with common variable immunodeficiency.

As for this clone: The observed sequence ends 3 residues before the CDR3 terminus, with the missing tail filled in from the germline J gene. The chain recombines TRBV7-8 with TRBJ1-3; D is uncertain. Germline CDR1 reads SGHVS; CDR2 reads FQNEAQ. This CDR3 comprises 14 residues. The V and J ends lost 5 bases and 0 bases respectively, with 8 bases between them. CDR3 loop: CASSQRASGNTIYF. CDR3 DNA, as far as it was read: TGTGCCAGCAGCCAGAGGGCCTCTGGAAACACC.

Remarks on this clone: The CDR3 goes on 3 residues after the read ends, and that part is filled in from the germline J gene. The chain has TRBV5-1 and TRBJ2-1; 7 bases are a match to TRBD1. CDR1 is SGHRS, CDR2 YFSETQ, per germline. CDR3 length: 14 residues. V dropped 3 bases and J dropped 7; count of bases not matched to a gene: 7. CDR3 amino acids: CASSYLDRTNEQFF. The part of the CDR3 DNA that was read is TGCGCCAGCAGCTATTTGGACAGGACGAATGAG. Full variable domain (missing parts from reference TRBV5-1 and TRBJ2-1): KAGVTQTPRYLIKTRGQQVTLSCSPISGHRSVSWYQQTPGQGLQFLFEYFSETQRNKGNFPGRFSGRQFSNSRSEMNVSTLELGDSALYLCASSYLDRTNEQFFGPGTRLTVL.

This clone was observed many times. The CDR3 end lies 3 residues beyond the end of the read and is filled in from the germline J gene. The rearrangement uses TRBV18 and TRBJ2-7; 7 nucleotides agree with TRBD1. The V segment lost 3 bases and the J segment 3 bases; nucleotides outside the gene matches: 8. CDR1 is KGHSH and CDR2 is LQKENI in the germline V gene. This CDR3 comprises 15 residues. The covered CDR3 bases are TGTGCCAGCTCACCCAAGTCCAGGGACAGCTACGAG. Protein sequence: CASSPKSRDSYE. The complete CDR3 sequence is CASSPKSRDSYEQYF. Complete variable domain (other parts from reference TRBV18 and TRBJ2-7): NAGVMQNPRHLVRRRGQEARLRCSPMKGHSHVYWYRQLPEEGLKFMVYLQKENIIDESGMPKERFSAEFPKEGPSILRIQQVVRGDSAAYFCASSPKSRDSYEQYFGPGTRLTVT.

This clone was picked up a small number of times. The read ends 3 residues early relative to the CDR3; the germline J gene fills the gap. The genes are TRBV2 and TRBJ2-5, with D maybe TRBD1 (5 bases). The germline V gene has CDR1 SNHLY and CDR2 FYNNEI. V lost 7 bases and J lost 2, with 14 bases in between. The length of the CDR3 is 14 residues. The DNA read from the CDR3 is TGTGCCAGCAAAGGCACAGGCACACAAGAGACC. As protein: CASKGTGTQET. The full CDR3 protein is CASKGTGTQETQYF.

Note on this clone: The read falls 3 residues short of the CDR3 end, and the missing part is taken from the germline J gene. V is TRBV20-1 and J is TRBJ2-7; D may be TRBD2 (7 bases). The germline V gene has CDR1 DFQATT and CDR2 SNEGSKA (reference sequence). The CDR3 sequence is 14 residues long. Trimming removed 1 base at V and 5 bases at J, with 15 bases between. CDR3 amino acids: CSARVRRGGHEQYF. CDR3 DNA (partial): TGCAGTGCTAGAGTCCGACGCGGGGGCCACGAG.

This clone was observed at least ten times. The missing CDR3 end, 3 residues past where the read stops, is filled in from the germline J gene. This chain joins TRBV18 and TRBJ2-1; the match to TRBD2 covers 9 bases. CDR1 is KGHSH, CDR2 LQKENI, per germline. This CDR3 has 16 amino acids. Trimming cost V 0 bases and J 7 bases; bases outside gene matches: 7. The DNA read from the CDR3 is TGTGCCAGCTCACCACCGGTAGCGGGAGTTAAAAATGAG. This sequence encodes CASSPPVAGVKNE. The whole CDR3 region reads CASSPPVAGVKNEQFF.

This clone was recorded many times. The read halts 3 residues ahead of the CDR3 end, with the missing end drawn from the germline J gene. The rearrangement links TRBV7-9 to TRBJ1-4; 7 bases agree with TRBD1. CDR3 length: 13 amino acids. The ends lost 5 bases at V and 6 bases at J; junction bases unmatched: 3. Per the germline V gene, CDR1 is SEHNR and CDR2 is FQNEAQ (reference sequence). The CDR3 region is CASSPDRDEKLFF. The DNA read from the CDR3 is TGTGCCAGCAGCCCCGACAGGGATGAAAAA.

This clone was seen at least ten times. From the germline J gene comes the end of the CDR3, since the read stops 3 residues before it. This sequence joins TRBV11-2 and TRBJ2-4; D is undetermined. This CDR3 is 13 amino acids long. CDR1 and CDR2 (germline): SGHAT, FQNNGV. V lost 5 bases and J 4 bases, leaving 9 bases between the germline ends. CDR3 sequence reads: CASSAADKNIQYF. The CDR3 DNA, read in part, is TGTGCCAGCAGCGCTGCGGATAAAAACATT.

About this clone itself: The CDR3 extends 3 residues past the end of the read, so its final part is completed from the germline J gene. This chain uses TRBV19 with TRBJ1-1; D perhaps matches TRBD1 (5 bases). There are 14 residues in the CDR3. Germline CDR1 is LNHDA and CDR2 is SQIVND (reference sequence). Trimming left V 2 bases short and J 3 bases short, with 10 bases between. Partial CDR3 DNA: TGTGCCAGTAGTATAAGGGGCGCAGACACTGAA. The encoded protein is CASSIRGADTE. The full CDR3 is CASSIRGADTEAFF.

CDR3 DNA, as far as it was read: TGTGCCAGCAGCCCTGGGGGGGCCAGCGATGGC. Translated: CASSPGGASDG. The complete CDR3 protein is CASSPGGASDGYTF. The V gene is TRBV11-2, the J gene TRBJ1-2; tentatively, D is TRBD1 (6 bases). Read coverage stops 3 residues before the CDR3 terminus; the germline J gene supplies the remainder. V gave up 5 bases and J gave up 6 bases, with 16 bases separating them. The CDR3 contains 14 residues. Germline V gives CDR1 SGHAT, CDR2 FQNNGV.

This clone was picked up a small number of times. The sequence runs out 3 residues before the end of the CDR3; the remainder is reconstructed from the germline J gene. V and J are TRBV19 and TRBJ1-2; D possibly corresponds to TRBD1 (6 bases). There are 15 residues in the CDR3. Trimming shortened V by 7 bases and J by 0 bases, and 15 bases separated the two germline ends. Looked up from germline, CDR1 is LNHDA and CDR2 is SQIVND (reference sequence). CDR3 DNA, as far as it was read: TGTGCCAGTATACAGACAGGAGTCGCTAACTATGGC. This gives the protein CASIQTGVANYG. The complete CDR3 protein is CASIQTGVANYGYTF.

This clone was observed a few times. The CDR3 end falls 3 residues outside the read, so it is completed with the germline J gene. The chain has TRBV30 and TRBJ1-6, with D hard to call. Germline CDR1 GTSNPN, CDR2 SVGIG (reference sequence). This CDR3 is built from 15 residues. Between the trimmed V and J ends, which lost 0 bases and 1 base, there was a span of 7 bases. The CDR3 DNA, read in part, is TGTGCCTGGAGTGTCCCCCTATCCTATAATTCACCC. Translating gives CAWSVPLSYNSP. The whole CDR3 protein is CAWSVPLSYNSPLHF.

Turning to this clone: The read comes to an end 3 residues before the CDR3 does, leaving the germline J gene to fill in the end. The J gene is TRBJ2-1, the V gene TRBV20-1, with 8 positions matching TRBD2. The CDR3 extends over 13 amino acids. Germline V CDR1 and CDR2: DFQATT, SNEGSKA (reference sequence). The ends lost 6 bases at V and 3 bases at J; junction bases unmatched: 4. CDR3 protein: CSAPRGGYNEQFF. The sequenced part of the CDR3 DNA is TGCAGTGCCCCTCGGGGGGGCTACAATGAG.

This clone occurred many times. The read falls 3 residues short of the CDR3 end, and the missing part is taken from the germline J gene. The chain employs TRBV12-3 or TRBV12-4 and TRBJ1-2; 8 bases line up with TRBD1. The CDR3 loop spans 14 amino acids. Trimming at V came to 0 bases and at J to 5 bases, leaving 2 bases not matched to a gene. Partial CDR3 DNA: TGTGCCAGCAGTTTAGCAGGGACAGGATATGGC. Encoded protein: CASSLAGTGYG. The complete CDR3 protein is CASSLAGTGYGYTF.

This clone was observed a handful of times. The sequenced fragment ends 3 residues before the CDR3 boundary, so the rest is inferred from the germline J gene. This chain connects TRBV6-2 or TRBV6-3 to TRBJ1-4; D uncertain. This CDR3 has 15 amino acids. CDR1 and CDR2 (germline): MNHEY, SVGEGT. Deletions cut 2 bases from V and 7 bases from J, with 14 bases between. The sequenced CDR3 bases are TGTGCCAGCAGTTACAGCACGAGTGTCGTTGAAAAA. This sequence encodes CASSYSTSVVEK. The CDR3 reads in full as CASSYSTSVVEKLFF.

This clone has just a few counts. The DNA ends 3 residues before the CDR3 does, and the rest of the CDR3 is filled in from the germline J gene. The chain carries TRBV2 and TRBJ1-5; TRBD1 matches 7 bases. There are 14 residues in the CDR3. The ends lost 4 bases at V and 4 bases at J; junction bases unmatched: 4. The germline CDR1 and CDR2 sequences are SNHLY and FYNNEI. The sequenced CDR3 bases are TGTGCCAGCAGTGTAACAGGGGAGAATCAGCCC. Encoded protein: CASSVTGENQP. In full, the CDR3 is CASSVTGENQPQHF.

About this clone itself: The read ends 3 residues before the CDR3 terminus; that terminus is restored from the germline J gene. J is TRBJ1-2 and V is TRBV7-9, with 7 bases lining up with TRBD1. This CDR3 contains 13 residues. Unmatched junction bases numbered 5, after V lost 5 bases and J lost 5 bases. Germline CDR1 is SEHNR and CDR2 is FQNEAQ (reference sequence). CDR3 DNA, as far as it was read: TGTGCCAGCAGCCAAACAGGGGATTATGGC. It encodes CASSQTGDYG. The whole CDR3 sequence is CASSQTGDYGYTF.

This clone occurred many times. The read falls 3 residues short of the CDR3 end, and the missing part is taken from the germline J gene. This chain uses TRBV29-1 with TRBJ2-3; TRBD2 might be the D (6 bases). The CDR3 covers 11 residues. The V gene's germline CDR1 is SQVTM and CDR2 ANQGSEA. The V end lost 8 bases, the J end lost 4 bases, and 10 bases lay between the germline ends. CDR3 residues: CSIREADTQYF. The DNA read from the CDR3 is TGCAGCATCAGGGAGGCAGATACG.

This clone was observed at least ten times. The missing CDR3 end, 3 residues past where the read stops, is filled in from the germline J gene. The chain couples TRBV10-3 to TRBJ2-3; a possible D gene is TRBD1 (6 bases). This CDR3 has 14 amino acids. V lost 7 bases to trimming and J lost 0 bases, with 11 bases between them. The germline V gene encodes CDR1 ENHRY and CDR2 SYGVKD. Incomplete CDR3 DNA: TGTGCCATCAAAGGGGGAATTAGCACAGATACG. It is translated as CAIKGGISTDT. The CDR3 in its entirety is CAIKGGISTDTQYF.

This clone was found a few times. The sequence runs out 3 residues before the end of the CDR3; the remainder is reconstructed from the germline J gene. The V call is TRBV5-5, the J call TRBJ1-6; TRBD1 agrees at 7 bases. CDR3 size: 15 residues. The junction had 9 bases not matched to a gene; V was cut back by 6 bases and J by 6 bases. The V gene's germline CDR1 is SGHKS and CDR2 YYEKEE (reference sequence). CDR3: CASTPGTELNSPLHF. The sequenced part of the CDR3 DNA is TGTGCCAGCACCCCCGGGACAGAGCTTAATTCACCC.

This clone was recorded a few times. From the germline J gene comes the end of the CDR3, since the read stops 3 residues before it. V is TRBV19 and J is TRBJ2-7; D possibly corresponds to TRBD1 (7 bases). The CDR3 loop spans 14 amino acids. Germline V gene data show CDR1 as LNHDA and CDR2 as SQIVND (reference sequence). Trimming removed 2 bases at V and 3 bases at J, with 11 bases between. The DNA read from the CDR3 is TGTGCCAGTAGTATACAGGGGGGCTTCTACGAG. It translates to CASSIQGGFYE. The complete CDR3 reads CASSIQGGFYEQYF.

Ten or more counts support this clone. With the read ending 3 residues before the CDR3 end, the germline J gene is used to fill in that end. The gene calls are TRBV11-2 and TRBJ1-2; 8 bases map to TRBD1. This CDR3 region has 15 residues. In germline, CDR1 is SGHAT, CDR2 FQNNGV. The junction had 9 bases not matched to a gene; V was cut back by 5 bases and J by 4 bases. This CDR3 is CASSRTGKGAYGYTF. CDR3 DNA (partial): TGTGCCAGCAGCCGGACAGGGAAAGGCGCCTATGGC.

This clone has just a few counts. Read sequence stops 3 residues before the CDR3 end, and the germline J gene provides the missing end. The rearrangement joins TRBV7-9 to TRBJ1-2; tentatively, D is TRBD1 (5 bases). The CDR3 extends over 13 amino acids. V shed 8 bases and J shed 6 bases, with 16 bases lying between them. Germline V lookup: CDR1 SEHNR, CDR2 FQNEAQ (reference sequence). The CDR3 DNA, read in part, is TGTGCCAGCGGTATAAGGAGGGGTAATGGC. Translation: CASGIRRGNG. The complete CDR3 protein is CASGIRRGNGYTF.